The entry that follows covers one TCR beta chain sequence. This specimen belongs to a study of lymphopenia after photon versus proton radiotherapy. Trimming removed 0 bases at V and 2 bases at J, with 11 bases between. The CDR3 covers 17 residues. Germline CDR1 and CDR2: LGHNA and YSLEER. Assay used: immunoSEQ multiplex PCR; TCRdb lists only in-frame clones, some missing. Of about 83,000 clones in the sample, around 83% were seen once. This material consisted of peripheral blood, taken from a patient treated with proton-based radiotherapy. This clonotype originated in a man between 60 and 70 years old with pancreatic cancer. J is TRBJ2-6 and V is TRBV4-3, with D unclear. The chain's CDR3 is CASSQDLATPGANVLTF. CDR3 in DNA: TGCGCCAGCAGCCAAGATTTGGCCACCCCTGGGGCCAACGTCCTGACTTTC.